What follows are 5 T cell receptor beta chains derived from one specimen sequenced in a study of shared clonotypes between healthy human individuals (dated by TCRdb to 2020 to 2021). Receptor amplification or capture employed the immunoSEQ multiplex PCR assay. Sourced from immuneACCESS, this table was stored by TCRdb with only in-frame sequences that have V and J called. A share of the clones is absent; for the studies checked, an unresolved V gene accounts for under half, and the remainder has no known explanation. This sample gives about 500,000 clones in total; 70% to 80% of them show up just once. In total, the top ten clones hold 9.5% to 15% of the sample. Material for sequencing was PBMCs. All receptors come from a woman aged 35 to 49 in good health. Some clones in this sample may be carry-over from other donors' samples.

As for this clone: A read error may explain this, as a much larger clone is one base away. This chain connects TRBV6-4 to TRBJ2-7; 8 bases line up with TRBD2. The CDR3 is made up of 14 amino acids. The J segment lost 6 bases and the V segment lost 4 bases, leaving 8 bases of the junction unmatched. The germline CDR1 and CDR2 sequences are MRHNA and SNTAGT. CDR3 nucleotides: TGTGCCAGCAGTGCATCGCAGGGGACTAGCGAGCAGTACTTC. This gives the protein CASSASQGTSEQYF.

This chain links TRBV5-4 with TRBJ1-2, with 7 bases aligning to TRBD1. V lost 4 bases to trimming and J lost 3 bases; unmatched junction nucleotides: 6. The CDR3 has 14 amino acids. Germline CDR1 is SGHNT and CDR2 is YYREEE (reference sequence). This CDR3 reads CASSPDRQDYGYTF. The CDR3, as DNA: TGTGCCAGCAGCCCGGACAGGCAAGACTATGGCTACACCTTC.

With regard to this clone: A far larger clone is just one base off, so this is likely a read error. Here the CDR3 reads CASSFGRGTGELFF. The CDR3 bases are TGTGCCAGCAGTTTCGGCAGGGGTACCGGGGAGCTGTTTTTT. The gene calls are TRBV7-8 and TRBJ2-2, with a tentative D call TRBD1 (6 bases). The germline gives CDR1 SGHVS, CDR2 FQNEAQ. Trimming shortened V by 6 bases and J by 5 bases, and 13 bases separated the two germline ends. This CDR3 contains 14 residues.

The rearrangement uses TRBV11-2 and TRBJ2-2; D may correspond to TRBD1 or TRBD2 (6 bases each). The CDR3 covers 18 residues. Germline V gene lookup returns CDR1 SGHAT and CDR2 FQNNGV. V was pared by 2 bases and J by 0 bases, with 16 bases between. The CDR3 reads CASSLRRGDTTNTGELFF. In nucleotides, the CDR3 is TGTGCCAGCAGCTTAAGGAGGGGGGACACCACGAACACCGGGGAGCTGTTTTTT.

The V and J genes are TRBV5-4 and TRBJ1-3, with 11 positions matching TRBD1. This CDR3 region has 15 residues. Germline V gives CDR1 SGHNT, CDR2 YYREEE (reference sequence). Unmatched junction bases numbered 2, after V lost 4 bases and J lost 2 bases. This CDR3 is CASSRDRGTGNTIYF. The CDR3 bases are TGTGCCAGCAGCCGGGACAGGGGGACTGGAAACACCATATATTTT.